Described below is a single TCR beta chain sequence and its context. The same CDR3 also results from other DNA sequences found in this sample. This CDR3 has 17 residues. This sample was included in a study of control samples from healthy donors and cancer patients. The assay was immunoSEQ multiplex PCR, and TCRdb's table has in-frame clones only and misses some. Of some 110,000 clones listed, 80% to 90% were seen once; the top ten hold roughly 13%. V and J are TRBV21-1 and TRBJ2-2; TRBD1, the D gene given by the table, was not confirmed from the DNA. TRBV21-1 counts as a pseudogene. This TCR was sampled from a woman between 45 and 65 years old in good health. Sequenced input: blood. The DNA for the CDR3 is TGTGCCAGCAGCAAACGGGGCAGGGGGCGGTACACCGGGGAGCTGTTTTTT. It translates to CASSKRGRGRYTGELFF.